These 10 T cell receptor beta chains share one sample of origin, sequenced in a study of tumour-infiltrating T cells in Burkitt lymphoma. Assay: immunoSEQ multiplex PCR; the TCRdb copy retains only in-frame clones and omits some. The sample holds about 7,100 clones; around 72% are singletons and the top ten take roughly 39%. Material: tumor tissue. The receptors were gathered from a human donor with diffuse large B-cell lymphoma.

This clone occurred a few times. The J gene is TRBJ2-2, the V gene TRBV9; perhaps TRBD2 as D (5 bases). The germline V gene has CDR1 SGDLS and CDR2 YYNGEE. Trimming cost V 6 bases and J 5 bases, with 11 bases left between them. This CDR3 has 13 residues. CDR3 DNA: TGTGCCAGCACCCACCCGGGGACCGGGGAGCTGTTTTTT. Its protein is CASTHPGTGELFF.

The rearrangement uses TRBV7-8 and TRBJ2-3; D may match TRBD1 or TRBD2 (5 bases each). Germline V gives CDR1 SGHVS, CDR2 FQNEAQ. This CDR3 has 12 residues. Trimming cost V 6 bases and J 9 bases, with 13 bases left between them. The CDR3 DNA reads as TGTGCCAGCAGTCCCCGGGACCTAACGCAGTATTTT. Its protein product is CASSPRDLTQYF.

CDR3 region: CASSLAGASNQPQHF. In nucleotides, the CDR3 is TGTGCCAGCAGCTTGGCAGGGGCCAGCAATCAGCCCCAGCATTTT. This sequence joins TRBV5-4 and TRBJ1-5; TRBD1 is a possible D gene (6 bases). V was shortened by 0 bases and J by 1 base, with 8 bases between the two germline ends. The CDR3 runs to 15 residues. Germline V CDR1 and CDR2: SGHNT, YYREEE (reference sequence).

The DNA of the CDR3 is TGCGCCAGCAGCCCCCTCGGGACAGGGTCCCCTGAAGCTTTCTTT. Its translation is CASSPLGTGSPEAFF. The V and J genes are TRBV5-1 and TRBJ1-1; 9 bases match TRBD1. V trimming: 4 bases; J trimming: 6 bases; junction bases outside the gene matches: 10. CDR3 size: 15 residues. Germline lookup yields CDR1 SGHRS and CDR2 YFSETQ.

This rearrangement joins TRBV27 to TRBJ2-7; no clear D gene. This CDR3 comprises 14 residues. From germline, CDR1 is MNHEY and CDR2 SMNVEV (reference sequence). Trimming removed 5 bases at V and 2 bases at J, with 13 bases between. The CDR3 sequence is CASSPWINTYEQYF. DNA of the CDR3: TGTGCCAGCAGTCCCTGGATAAATACCTACGAGCAGTACTTC.

The chain is built from TRBV5-1 and TRBJ2-2, with unresolved D. CDR1 SGHRS and CDR2 YFSETQ come from the germline V gene. The CDR3 is made up of 16 amino acids. V lost 3 bases to trimming and J lost 1 base, with 13 bases between them. Here the CDR3 DNA reads TGCGCCAGCAGCTCGGTGGCGGCTAAGAACACCGGGGAGCTGTTTTTT. Its translation: CASSSVAAKNTGELFF. The full variable domain, in which reference TRBV5-1 and TRBJ2-2 provide the parts outside the CDR3, is KAGVTQTPRYLIKTRGQQVTLSCSPISGHRSVSWYQQTPGQGLQFLFEYFSETQRNKGNFPGRFSGRQFSNSRSEMNVSTLELGDSALYLCASSSVAAKNTGELFFGEGSRLTVL.

This clone appeared once. The CDR3, as DNA: TGTGCCAGCAGCGTAGCTGGGACAGGGGCGGGTGGGGCCAACGTCCTGACTTTC. Amino acid sequence: CASSVAGTGAGGANVLTF. This chain connects TRBV9 to TRBJ2-6, with 10 bases matching TRBD1. In germline, CDR1 is SGDLS, CDR2 YYNGEE. The CDR3 has 18 residues. With V trimmed by 0 bases and J by 3 bases, 6 bases remained unmatched.

This clone has just a few counts. The genes are TRBV6-1 and TRBJ1-1, with D unresolved. The CDR3 length is 13 residues. Per the germline V gene, CDR1 is MNHNS and CDR2 is SASEGT. Trimming took 7 bases from V and 0 from J, leaving 9 bases between them. CDR3 in DNA: TGTGCCAGCATATTGCAGATGAACACTGAAGCTTTCTTT. Translated, it gives CASILQMNTEAFF.

J is TRBJ2-1 and V is TRBV5-1; 8 bases map to TRBD2. The V gene end was trimmed by 4 bases and the J gene end by 4 bases; junction bases not matched to a gene: 7. The CDR3 is 15 residues long. CDR1 and CDR2 from the germline V gene are SGHRS and YFSETQ. CDR3 amino acids: CASSPVGGGYNEQFF. The DNA of the CDR3 is TGCGCCAGCAGCCCCGTCGGGGGGGGATACAATGAGCAGTTCTTC.

V and J are TRBV13 and TRBJ2-7; D remains unclear. Germline V lookup: CDR1 PRHDT, CDR2 FYEKMQ (reference sequence). V was pared by 5 bases and J by 5 bases, with 13 bases between. There are 13 residues in the CDR3. The CDR3 reads CASSPMGGNEQYF. The CDR3 region has the DNA TGTGCCAGCAGCCCCATGGGTGGAAACGAGCAGTACTTC.